The rows below give T cell receptor beta chains drawn from one sample of a study of blood T cells in healthy people across ages. One entry per CDR3 protein, called by TCRdb with MiXCR from the 5' RACE reads. Of about 1.7 million distinct CDR3 sequences in the sample, 28% were seen once. The sample taken for sequencing was blood. These TCRs come from a woman in her thirties in good health. Each CDR3 is given with its conserved first and last residue. Fields, in order: D gene, V gene, J gene, CDR3 length, clone size, CDR3 protein, CDR3 DNA. A D gene is named only where the DNA matches it firmly. Only some rows state a clone size, as once, few, many or a class for expanded clones.

>TRBD2|TRBV3-1|TRBJ2-1|17|.
CASSQGTSGALPNEQFF
TGTGCCAGCAGCCAAGGGACTAGCGGAGCGCTACCGAATGAGCAGTTCTTC
>.|TRBV29-1|TRBJ2-5|14|many
CSVEDPRVQETQYF
TGCAGCGTTGAAGATCCGAGGGTTCAAGAGACCCAGTACTTC
>.|TRBV7-2|TRBJ2-1|16|.
CAGSRTNGLAYNEQFF
TGTGCCGGCAGCCGAACTAATGGACTGGCCTACAATGAGCAGTTCTTC
>.|TRBV7-9|TRBJ2-1|13|.
CAGSTLSGDEQFF
TGTGCCGGCAGCACCCTCTCCGGGGATGAGCAGTTCTTC
>TRBD2|TRBV2|TRBJ2-3|17|.
CASSGTDSGRGTDTQYF
TGTGCCAGCAGCGGAACTGATAGCGGGAGAGGAACAGATACGCAGTATTTT
>.|TRBV7-9|TRBJ2-1|15|.
CASSGGGGGYGEQFF
TGTGCCAGCAGCGGGGGGGGAGGGGGTTATGGTGAGCAGTTCTTC
>.|TRBV5-1|TRBJ2-7|15|.
CASSRDFSPSYEQYF
TGCGCCAGCAGCCGGGACTTCTCACCCTCCTACGAGCAGTACTTC
>.|TRBV12-3/TRBV12-4|TRBJ1-2|13|few
CASTRTGWGGYTF
TGTGCCAGCACCAGAACAGGGTGGGGTGGCTACACCTTC
>.|TRBV20-1|TRBJ2-3|18|many
CSARGTHRDEANTDTQYF
TGCAGTGCTAGAGGTACCCACAGGGATGAAGCGAATACAGATACGCAGTATTTT
>TRBD2|TRBV7-9|TRBJ2-7|19|.
CASSKTSGCTSGFSYEQYF
TGTGCCAGCAGCAAGACTAGCGGATGCACCTCAGGATTCTCCTACGAGCAGTACTTC
>TRBD2|TRBV7-8|TRBJ2-4|13|.
CASSLATSGPQYF
TGTGCCAGCAGCTTAGCCACTAGCGGACCGCAGTACTTC
>.|TRBV6-5|TRBJ1-2|13|many
CASSYRKGYGYTF
TGTGCCAGCAGTTACCGCAAAGGCTATGGCTACACCTTC
>TRBD2|TRBV6-2/TRBV6-3|TRBJ2-7|16|.
CASSYALAGSLRVQYF
TGTGCCAGCAGTTACGCCCTAGCGGGTTCACTACGTGTGCAGTACTTC
>TRBD2|TRBV12-3/TRBV12-4|TRBJ2-4|18|few
CASRHSNSGGIAKNIQYF
TGTGCCAGCAGACATTCTAATAGCGGGGGGATAGCCAAAAACATTCAGTACTTC
>.|TRBV6-5|TRBJ2-6|15|few
CASSYMGAGANVLTF
TGTGCCAGCAGTTACATGGGGGCCGGGGCCAACGTCCTGACTTTC
>.|TRBV29-1|TRBJ1-2|13|many
CSGMATDNYGYTF
TGCAGCGGGATGGCGACAGACAACTATGGCTACACCTTC
>.|TRBV29-1|TRBJ2-1|13|.
CSVGLQGGNEQFF
TGCAGCGTTGGGTTACAGGGTGGGAATGAGCAGTTCTTC
>TRBD1|TRBV20-1|TRBJ2-1|14|.
CSARDGSRGHEQFF
TGCAGTGCTAGAGATGGAAGCAGGGGGCATGAGCAGTTCTTC
>TRBD2|TRBV12-3/TRBV12-4|TRBJ2-3|15|.
CASSISGMSTDTQYF
TGTGCCAGCAGTATTAGCGGGATGAGCACAGATACGCAGTATTTT
>.|TRBV2|TRBJ2-4|15|many
CASSEDLGAKNIQYF
TGTGCCAGCAGTGAGGACTTGGGGGCCAAAAACATTCAGTACTTC
>TRBD1|TRBV7-9|TRBJ2-7|15|.
CASSLGGQGTSEQYF
TGTGCCAGCAGCTTAGGAGGACAGGGGACCAGCGAGCAGTACTTC
>TRBD1|TRBV20-1|TRBJ2-7|15|many
CSAFPGTGYSYEQYF
TGCAGTGCTTTCCCCGGGACAGGGTATTCCTACGAGCAGTACTTC
>TRBD2|TRBV4-1|TRBJ2-5|17|many
CASSQVVGTSSQETQYF
TGCGCCAGCAGCCAAGTCGTGGGGACTAGCTCACAAGAGACCCAGTACTTC
>TRBD2|TRBV5-1|TRBJ2-5|15|.
CASSLGLADKETQYF
TGCGCCAGCAGCTTAGGACTAGCAGATAAAGAGACCCAGTACTTC
>TRBD1|TRBV29-1|TRBJ1-1|12|few
CSASRQGTEAFF
TGCAGCGCCTCGCGACAGGGAACTGAAGCTTTCTTT
>TRBD2|TRBV5-1|TRBJ2-1|16|.
CASSLGSGGNVEEQFF
TGCGCCAGCAGCTTGGGATCGGGGGGGAATGTCGAGGAGCAGTTCTTC
>.|TRBV9|TRBJ2-3|15|few
CASSVAGWSTDTQYF
TGTGCCAGCAGCGTAGCGGGGTGGAGCACAGATACGCAGTATTTT
>.|TRBV20-1|TRBJ1-5|15|.
CSASGGQYSNQPQHF
TGCAGTGCTAGTGGGGGGCAGTATAGCAATCAGCCCCAGCATTTT
>TRBD1|TRBV5-1|TRBJ1-1|14|.
CASSSDREITEAFF
TGCGCCAGCAGCTCCGACAGGGAGATCACTGAAGCTTTCTTT
>.|TRBV7-2|TRBJ1-2|16|.
CASSLKQGVRNYGYTF
TGTGCCAGCAGCTTAAAACAGGGAGTCCGTAACTATGGCTACACCTTC
>TRBD1|TRBV18|TRBJ2-1|15|.
CASSPPGQGSDEQFF
TGTGCCAGCTCACCCCCGGGACAGGGTTCTGATGAGCAGTTCTTC
>.|TRBV5-1|TRBJ2-3|14|.
CASSSRDPTDTQYF
TGCGCCAGCAGCTCTCGGGACCCCACAGATACGCAGTATTTT
>TRBD1|TRBV12-3/TRBV12-4|TRBJ2-3|16|.
CASSLRDRGSGDTQYF
TGTGCCAGCAGTCTCCGGGACAGGGGGTCTGGAGATACGCAGTATTTT
>.|TRBV6-2/TRBV6-3|TRBJ2-7|16|few
CASSNQERGPVSEQYF
TGTGCCAGCAGTAACCAGGAGAGAGGACCTGTCTCCGAGCAGTACTTC
>.|TRBV5-1|TRBJ2-7|14|many
CASNRGGDSYEQYF
TGCGCCAGCAATAGGGGCGGGGACTCCTACGAGCAGTACTTC
>.|TRBV27|TRBJ2-5|13|few
CASGGNRQETQYF
TGTGCCAGCGGGGGCAATCGTCAGGAGACCCAGTACTTC
>.|TRBV30|TRBJ1-2|14|.
CAWTGVPFTYGCTF
TGTGCCTGGACTGGGGTCCCTTTCACCTATGGCTGCACCTTC
>.|TRBV19|TRBJ2-1|16|.
CASSIAPAEAYNEQFF
TGTGCCAGTAGTATAGCTCCAGCGGAGGCCTACAATGAGCAGTTCTTC
>.|TRBV12-3/TRBV12-4|TRBJ2-1|14|few
CASSRGLRGNEQFF
TGTGCCAGCAGCCGGGGACTCCGTGGGAATGAGCAGTTCTTC
>TRBD1|TRBV6-1|TRBJ1-1|15|few
CASSEGGTGNRAAFF
TGTGCCAGCAGCGAAGGAGGGACAGGGAACCGCGCCGCTTTCTTT
>TRBD2|TRBV5-1|TRBJ2-3|16|.
CASKVLAGDFTDTQYF
TGCGCCAGCAAGGTACTAGCGGGCGATTTCACAGATACGCAGTATTTT
>.|TRBV20-1|TRBJ1-2|12|.
CSADRGKGGYTF
TGCAGTGCTGATCGAGGGAAGGGGGGCTACACCTTC
>TRBD2|TRBV20-1|TRBJ2-3|15|.
CSALTSGRAEDTQYF
TGCAGTGCTCTTACTAGCGGGAGGGCCGAAGATACGCAGTATTTT
>.|TRBV2|TRBJ2-7|16|.
CASSDKSGAGSYEQYF
TGTGCCAGCAGTGACAAATCGGGGGCCGGGAGCTACGAGCAGTACTTC
>.|TRBV20-1|TRBJ1-6|16|.
CSASGLVLTYNSPLHF
TGCAGTGCTAGTGGGTTGGTCCTTACCTACAATTCACCCCTCCACTTT
>.|TRBV11-2|TRBJ2-7|14|many
CASSLTSTERWQYF
TGTGCCAGCAGCTTAACCTCCACCGAACGGTGGCAGTACTTC
>.|TRBV15|TRBJ2-3|15|.
CATSRDSDIRDTQYF
TGTGCCACCAGCAGAGATTCGGACATAAGAGATACGCAGTATTTT
>.|TRBV13|TRBJ2-5|13|.
CASSIQQGETQYF
TGTGCCAGCAGCATCCAACAGGGAGAGACCCAGTACTTC
>.|TRBV20-1|TRBJ1-4|14|.
CSARTRSPNEKLFF
TGCAGTGCTAGGACCCGTTCCCCGAATGAAAAACTGTTTTTT
>.|TRBV19|TRBJ2-2|17|few
CASNPRAGRAGAGELFF
TGTGCCAGTAACCCGAGGGCAGGAAGAGCGGGTGCCGGGGAGCTGTTTTTT
>.|TRBV2|TRBJ2-3|15|.
CACSTTGTTKHTQYF
TGTGCCTGCTCAACCACAGGGACGACTAAGCATACGCAGTATTTT
>.|TRBV27|TRBJ2-6|16|few
CAGSQPQVSGANVLTF
TGTGCCGGCAGTCAGCCACAGGTCTCCGGGGCCAACGTCCTGACTTTC
>.|TRBV12-3/TRBV12-4|TRBJ2-1|13|many
CASTLDLNNEQFF
TGTGCCAGTACGTTGGACCTTAACAATGAGCAGTTCTTC
>TRBD2|TRBV12-3/TRBV12-4|TRBJ2-4|18|.
CASSAGFISGRYDNEQYF
TGTGCCAGCAGTGCCGGGTTCATTAGCGGGCGCTACGACAATGAGCAGTACTTC
>.|TRBV5-5|TRBJ2-7|15|.
CASSFMGLPSYEQYF
TGTGCCAGCAGCTTTATGGGGCTCCCCTCCTACGAGCAGTACTTC
>.|TRBV4-1|TRBJ1-1|15|.
CASSQVAQVNTEAFF
TGCGCCAGCAGCCAAGTGGCGCAAGTGAACACTGAAGCTTTCTTT